Below are 20 T cell receptor beta chains sequenced from a single sample in a study of T cell repertoires in cytomegalovirus infection. Their recognized antigens are unknown. TCRdb ran MiXCR on the reads and lists one entry per CDR3 protein. The sample has some 150,000 distinct CDR3 sequences; approximately 30% are singletons. Sequenced material: CD8+ T cells from cultured PBMCs, taken from culture after CMV antigen stimulation. Every receptor here comes from a human donor in good health (CMV status not recorded). Some clones in this sample may be carry-over from other donors' samples.

V is TRBV12-3 or TRBV12-4 and J is TRBJ1-3; D is possibly TRBD1 (5 bases). The CDR3 consists of 17 residues. V was cut by 6 bases and J by 4 bases, with 22 bases left in between. CDR3 coding DNA: TGTGCCAGCAGGTCGTCAGGGCTCCCCTCTGGAGGAAACACCATATATTTT. As protein: CASRSSGLPSGGNTIYF.

This clonotype was detected many times. This sequence joins TRBV7-2 and TRBJ1-1; D not certain. Germline-derived CDR1 and CDR2 are SGHTA and FQGNSA. This CDR3 is 15 amino acids long. With 2 bases removed from V and 0 bases from J, the gap between germline ends came to 10 bases. The CDR3 coding sequence is TGTGCCAGCAGCTTATTGGGGTTTTTGAACACTGAAGCTTTCTTT. Translating it yields CASSLLGFLNTEAFF.

This clonotype has only a few counts. This sequence joins TRBV20-1 and TRBJ1-2, with a tentative D call TRBD1 (6 bases). Per germline, CDR1 DFQATT and CDR2 SNEGSKA (reference sequence). Trimming shortened V by 0 bases and J by 4 bases, and 18 bases separated the two germline ends. CDR3 length: 16 amino acids. CDR3 protein: CSARDHREVAGYGYTF. The CDR3 DNA follows: TGCAGTGCTAGAGATCACAGGGAGGTAGCTGGCTATGGCTACACCTTC.

J is TRBJ1-1 and V is TRBV7-9; 8 bases are a match to TRBD1. CDR1 and CDR2 (germline): SEHNR, FQNEAQ (reference sequence). The CDR3 runs to 15 residues. V shed 0 bases, J shed 3 bases, and the junction held 3 bases outside the gene matches. In DNA, the CDR3 is TGTGCCAGCAGCTTAGCGCAGGGGGCGTACACTGAAGCTTTCTTT. Translation gives CASSLAQGAYTEAFF.

At least ten counts were recorded for this clonotype. This chain connects TRBV7-6 to TRBJ2-3; D call uncertain. Germline CDR1 SGHVS, CDR2 FNYEAQ. The CDR3 has 15 amino acids. Trimming took 2 bases from V and 2 from J, leaving 11 bases between them. Here the CDR3 DNA reads TGTGCCAGCAGCTTAAGGGCGGCCTACACAGATACGCAGTATTTT. Its protein is CASSLRAAYTDTQYF.

This clonotype was observed at least ten times. The V call is TRBV7-8, the J call TRBJ2-3; 15 bases fit TRBD2. In germline, CDR1 is SGHVS, CDR2 FQNEAQ. V gave up 5 bases and J gave up 2 bases; unmatched junction bases: 8. This CDR3 has 18 amino acids. CDR3 coding DNA: TGTGCCAGCAGCCCCGGGACTAGCGGGGGGCCATCCACAGATACGCAGTATTTT. The encoded protein is CASSPGTSGGPSTDTQYF.

The V call is TRBV20-1, the J call TRBJ2-7; D gene ambiguous. Germline lookup yields CDR1 DFQATT and CDR2 SNEGSKA (reference sequence). Trimming pared 1 base from V and 2 bases from J, leaving 9 bases between. This CDR3 spans 13 amino acids. CDR3 sequence: CSARADGPYEQYF. CDR3 in DNA: TGCAGTGCTAGAGCGGACGGACCCTACGAGCAGTACTTC.

V usage is TRBV2 and J usage is TRBJ2-1; 7 bases are a match to TRBD2. Germline assignment: CDR1 SNHLY and CDR2 FYNNEI. V trimming: 4 bases; J trimming: 6 bases; junction bases outside the gene matches: 15. This CDR3 region has 17 residues. The CDR3 sequence: CASSVSWGGMIGNEQFF. CDR3 nucleotide sequence: TGTGCCAGCAGTGTAAGTTGGGGGGGGATGATCGGCAATGAGCAGTTCTTC.

The gene calls are TRBV6-1 and TRBJ2-1, with TRBD1 as a possible D gene (5 bases). V was pared by 7 bases and J by 7 bases, with 20 bases between. There are 15 residues in the CDR3. CDR1 is MNHNS, CDR2 SASEGT, per germline. As DNA, the CDR3 is TGTGCCAGCACCAAACAGGAGCCTCATAGGAATGAGCAGTTCTTC. This encodes CASTKQEPHRNEQFF.

This clonotype has only a few counts. The CDR3 nucleotides are TGTGCCAGCAGCTTAGGGGGCAGGACCAATGAGCAGTTCTTC. This codes for CASSLGGRTNEQFF. The chain carries TRBV11-2 and TRBJ2-1, with D possibly matching TRBD1 (5 bases). Germline CDR1 is SGHAT and CDR2 is FQNNGV. The CDR3 length is 14 residues. The V gene lost 1 base and the J gene lost 6 bases, with 10 bases spanning the gap.

This rearrangement joins TRBV7-6 to TRBJ1-5, with 9 bases matching TRBD1. Germline trimming cut 5 bases from V and 5 bases from J; bases unmatched to any gene: 7. The CDR3 sequence is 15 residues long. The germline V gene has CDR1 SGHVS and CDR2 FNYEAQ. CDR3 residues: CASSLRDREDQPQHF. CDR3 in DNA: TGTGCCAGCAGCCTAAGGGACAGGGAAGATCAGCCCCAGCATTTT.

This clonotype has just a few counts. This chain joins TRBV6-5 and TRBJ1-1; a weak D match, TRBD1 (6 bases). The CDR3 spans 13 residues. V was cut by 2 bases and J by 4 bases, with 8 bases left in between. Per germline, CDR1 MNHEY and CDR2 SVGAGI. The DNA of the CDR3 is TGTGCCAGCAGTTACGGCAGGGGCACTGAAGCTTTCTTT. Protein: CASSYGRGTEAFF.

This clonotype appeared many times. The rearrangement links TRBV7-2 to TRBJ1-3, with unresolved D. Germline CDR1 is SGHTA and CDR2 is FQGNSA. V was trimmed by 5 bases and J by 4 bases, leaving 12 bases between them. The CDR3 spans 14 residues. Here the CDR3 reads CASSPRGGGNTIYF. CDR3 nucleotide sequence: TGTGCCAGCAGCCCCCGGGGAGGCGGAAACACCATATATTTT.

The CDR3 DNA is TGTGCCAGCAGCCAAAATATAGGCACCTACAATGAGCAGTTCTTC. This sequence encodes CASSQNIGTYNEQFF. V gene TRBV7-9 combines with J gene TRBJ2-1, with D unclear. V was trimmed by 5 bases and J by 2 bases, leaving 13 bases between them. CDR1 and CDR2 from the germline V gene are SEHNR and FQNEAQ (reference sequence). The CDR3 has 15 amino acids.

The chain couples TRBV27 to TRBJ1-6, with 8 bases fitting TRBD1. The germline CDR1 and CDR2 sequences are MNHEY and SMNVEV (reference sequence). This CDR3 is built from 18 residues. The J segment lost 4 bases and the V segment lost 5 bases, leaving 13 bases of the junction unmatched. CDR3 protein: CASSTNRGENLYNSPLHF. The CDR3 nucleotides read TGTGCCAGCAGTACCAACAGGGGGGAGAACTTGTATAATTCACCCCTCCACTTT.

This clonotype has ten or more counts. The chain has TRBV5-4 and TRBJ2-6; perhaps D is TRBD1 or TRBD2 (6 bases each). V shed 3 bases and J shed 0 bases, with 19 bases lying between them. This CDR3 comprises 19 residues. Germline values: CDR1 SGHNT, CDR2 YYREEE (reference sequence). The CDR3 protein is CASSSGGKGVHSGANVLTF. Here the CDR3 DNA reads TGTGCCAGCAGCTCGGGCGGGAAGGGGGTCCACTCTGGGGCCAACGTCCTGACTTTC.

The CDR3 sequence is CASSRGLAGTTDTQYF. As DNA, the CDR3 is TGTGCCAGCAGCCGCGGACTAGCGGGGACCACAGATACGCAGTATTTT. V gene TRBV7-6 combines with J gene TRBJ2-3, with 12 bases lining up with TRBD2. The CDR3 extends over 16 amino acids. From germline, CDR1 is SGHVS and CDR2 FNYEAQ. Trimming took 5 bases from V and 2 from J; bases not matched to a gene: 5.

The chain carries TRBV27 and TRBJ2-2, with D unresolved. Germline CDR1 MNHEY, CDR2 SMNVEV (reference sequence). The CDR3 consists of 12 residues. Trimming stripped 7 bases from V and 0 bases from J, with 3 bases between. The CDR3 coding sequence is TGTGCCAGCACGACGAACACCGGGGAGCTGTTTTTT. This gives the protein CASTTNTGELFF.

V is TRBV7-6 and J is TRBJ2-2; 13 bases line up with TRBD2. CDR1 and CDR2 from the germline V gene are SGHVS and FNYEAQ. The CDR3 extends over 16 amino acids. V trimming: 5 bases; J trimming: 5 bases; junction bases outside the gene matches: 5. The CDR3 spells CASSGLAGERTGELFF. The CDR3 bases are TGTGCCAGCAGCGGACTAGCGGGGGAAAGGACCGGGGAGCTGTTTTTT. The variable domain in full, completed from reference TRBV7-6 and TRBJ2-2, reads GAGVSQSPRYKVTKRGQDVALRCDPISGHVSLYWYRQALGQGPEFLTYFNYEAQQDKSGLPNDRFSAERPEGSISTLTIQRTEQRDSAMYRCASSGLAGERTGELFFGEGSRLTVL.

The chain has TRBV27 and TRBJ1-6; a weak D match, TRBD1 (5 bases). V lost 6 bases to trimming and J lost 10 bases, with 19 bases between them. CDR1 is MNHEY, CDR2 SMNVEV, per germline (reference sequence). The CDR3 totals 15 residues. The CDR3 sequence is CASSTGVRARSPLHF. CDR3 nucleotides: TGTGCCAGCAGCACCGGGGTCAGGGCTCGGTCACCCCTCCACTTT.